These 26 T cell receptor beta chains were sequenced from one sample in a study of beta chain features in type 1 diabetes. TCRB transcripts that were expressed got sequenced, as all of the isolated RNA had been reverse transcribed. TCRdb's copy holds only in-frame clones and misses some; the assay was immunoSEQ multiplex PCR. In the table there are hundreds of thousands of clones, 15% to 20% of which are singletons. The sequenced material came from naive CD4+ T cells from blood. Source of these receptors: a woman between 18 and 29 years old in good health.

This clone was counted between two and nine times. The rearrangement links TRBV9 to TRBJ2-7; D perhaps matches TRBD1 (6 bases). The CDR3 totals 13 residues. Germline CDR1 reads SGDLS; CDR2 reads YYNGEE. V was pared by 4 bases and J by 5 bases, with 13 bases between. The CDR3 reads CASSPRTVHEQYF. CDR3 nucleotide sequence: TGTGCCAGCAGCCCTAGGACAGTACACGAGCAGTACTTC.

V usage is TRBV14 and J usage is TRBJ2-5; D unclear. V was clipped by 4 bases and J by 3 bases, with 6 bases between them. Germline values: CDR1 SGHDN, CDR2 FVKESK. The CDR3 loop spans 12 amino acids. The CDR3 coding sequence is TGTGCCAGCAGCCGAAAAAAAGAGACCCAGTACTTC. Translation gives CASSRKKETQYF.

The chain recombines TRBV21-1 with TRBJ2-2; the DNA was not used to check the table's D call, TRBD1. TRBV21-1 is a listed pseudogene. CDR3 length: 16 residues. In DNA form, the CDR3 reads TGTGCCAGCAGACCCCAGGGGGCGCTGGGCACCGGGGAGCTGTTTTTT. The encoded protein is CASRPQGALGTGELFF.

The chain couples TRBV28 to TRBJ1-4, with 9 bases matching TRBD1. The CDR3 covers 15 residues. Per germline, CDR1 MDHEN and CDR2 SYDVKM. The V and J ends lost 4 bases and 8 bases, in that order; junction bases with no gene match: 8. CDR3 DNA sequence: TGTGCCAGCAGTTACAGAGGGACAGGGCGGGAAAAACTGTTTTTT. Protein sequence: CASSYRGTGREKLFF.

This clone was recorded a few times. The chain carries TRBV28 and TRBJ2-1; 11 bases match TRBD2. V was pared by 8 bases and J by 7 bases, with 13 bases of the junction left unmatched. Per the germline V gene, CDR1 is MDHEN and CDR2 is SYDVKM. The CDR3 is made up of 16 amino acids. The CDR3: CASPPATSGSQNEQFF. CDR3 nucleotides: TGTGCCAGCCCCCCGGCTACTAGCGGGAGTCAGAATGAGCAGTTCTTC.

The chain employs TRBV5-5 and TRBJ2-5; a possible D gene is TRBD1 (6 bases). Germline CDR1 reads SGHKS; CDR2 reads YYEKEE (reference sequence). V was pared by 4 bases and J by 2 bases, with 12 bases between. This CDR3 contains 14 residues. The CDR3 loop reads CASSGWGQQETQYF. DNA for the CDR3: TGTGCCAGCAGCGGGTGGGGACAACAAGAGACCCAGTACTTC.

The chain is built from TRBV29-1 and TRBJ2-3, with 7 bases matching TRBD1. The trim removed 4 bases at V and 1 base at J, leaving 5 bases unmatched. The CDR3 extends over 14 amino acids. The germline V gene has CDR1 SQVTM and CDR2 ANQGSEA. As DNA, the CDR3 is TGCAGCGTTGCACAGGGGCGAGGCACAGATACGCAGTATTTT. Translated: CSVAQGRGTDTQYF.

The rearrangement links TRBV7-9 to TRBJ2-1; D is possibly TRBD2 (6 bases). The V gene lost 2 bases and the J gene lost 1 base, with 9 bases spanning the gap. Germline loops: CDR1 SEHNR, CDR2 FQNEAQ (reference sequence). CDR3 size: 15 residues. CDR3 nucleotide sequence: TGTGCCAGCAGCTTAACCGGGGGATCCTACAATGAGCAGTTCTTC. Translated, it gives CASSLTGGSYNEQFF.

This sequence joins TRBV6-1 and TRBJ2-7; 13 bases align to TRBD2. The CDR3 is 14 residues long. Trimming removed 6 bases from V and 6 bases from J; junction bases left unmatched: 5. Germline V gene data show CDR1 as MNHNS and CDR2 as SASEGT. The CDR3 region has the DNA TGTGCCAGCAGGGACGGACTAGCGGGAGTCGAGCAGTACTTC. Translating gives CASRDGLAGVEQYF.

The J gene is TRBJ2-1, the V gene TRBV9; possibly TRBD2 for D (6 bases). This CDR3 has 15 residues. The germline CDR1 and CDR2 sequences are SGDLS and YYNGEE. V shed 4 bases and J shed 10 bases, with 21 bases lying between them. CDR3 in DNA: TGTGCCAGCAGCCCGCGCCCGGGACTCGCCCGGGAGCAGTTCTTC. This translates into CASSPRPGLAREQFF.

The chain recombines TRBV7-9 with TRBJ2-5, with 8 bases lining up with TRBD2. The tail of the sequence fits TRBJ2-7 better, so the J call may be wrong. The V gene's germline CDR1 is SEHNR and CDR2 FQNEAQ (reference sequence). The CDR3 spans 15 residues. CDR3 loop: CASSTQSGGAYEQYF. The CDR3 DNA follows: TGTGCCAGCAGCACCCAAAGCGGGGGCGCCTACGAGCAGTACTTC.

This chain joins TRBV29-1 and TRBJ1-4; 8 nucleotides match TRBD1. V lost 5 bases and J lost 4; bases outside the gene matches: 12. CDR1 and CDR2 (germline): SQVTM, ANQGSEA. The CDR3 runs 16 residues. The CDR3 reads CSVLSPGGAGNEKLFF. The DNA for the CDR3 is TGCAGCGTTTTATCCCCAGGGGGCGCCGGTAATGAAAAACTGTTTTTT.

V usage is TRBV10-3 and J usage is TRBJ2-1; a possible D gene is TRBD2 (5 bases). The ends were cut back, 6 bases at V and 8 bases at J, with 20 bases in the middle. From germline, CDR1 is ENHRY and CDR2 SYGVKD. This CDR3 contains 15 residues. The CDR3 nucleotides read TGTGCCATCAGGGACGCTAAGGGAGTATCATATGAGCAGTTCTTC. Amino acid sequence: CAIRDAKGVSYEQFF.

This chain joins TRBV27 and TRBJ2-1, with 14 bases fitting TRBD2. The CDR3 is 17 residues long. Germline values: CDR1 MNHEY, CDR2 SMNVEV (reference sequence). V trimming: 5 bases; J trimming: 4 bases; junction bases outside the gene matches: 7. CDR3 sequence: CASSLWTSGRSYNEQFF. CDR3 sequence (DNA): TGTGCCAGCAGTCTCTGGACTAGCGGGAGGTCTTACAATGAGCAGTTCTTC.

In its sample, this clone was seen a few times. The chain carries TRBV18 and TRBJ2-7; no definite D call. CDR3 length: 12 residues. Germline V gene lookup returns CDR1 KGHSH and CDR2 LQKENI. V dropped 5 bases and J dropped 5 bases, with 10 bases sitting between them. CDR3 in DNA: TGTGCCAGCTCAAACCCCTCGAACGAGCAGTACTTC. It is translated as CASSNPSNEQYF. Full variable domain (rest looked up from reference TRBV18 and TRBJ2-7): NAGVMQNPRHLVRRRGQEARLRCSPMKGHSHVYWYRQLPEEGLKFMVYLQKENIIDESGMPKERFSAEFPKEGPSILRIQQVVRGDSAAYFCASSNPSNEQYFGPGTRLTVT.

The CDR3 DNA sequence: TGTGCCAGCAGCTTGGTGGGACTCTCCACAGATACGCAGTATTTT. This encodes CASSLVGLSTDTQYF. The V gene is TRBV5-4, the J gene TRBJ2-3; D might be TRBD2 (6 bases). CDR1 SGHNT and CDR2 YYREEE come from the germline V gene (reference sequence). The CDR3 totals 15 residues. The ends were cut back, 0 bases at V and 2 bases at J, with 10 bases in the middle.

This clone was observed a few times. The chain employs TRBV7-2 and TRBJ2-7; no clear D gene. Germline V gives CDR1 SGHTA, CDR2 FQGNSA. The CDR3 is made up of 15 amino acids. Trimming pared 5 bases from V and 2 bases from J, leaving 16 bases between. CDR3 amino acids: CASSPPAPVAYEQYF. The CDR3 region has the DNA TGTGCCAGCAGCCCCCCGGCGCCGGTTGCCTACGAGCAGTACTTC.

This clone turned up a few times. The V and J genes are TRBV6-5 and TRBJ2-1; D unclear. V lost 6 bases and J 3 bases, leaving 9 bases between the germline ends. Germline assignment: CDR1 MNHEY and CDR2 SVGAGI. This CDR3 region has 13 residues. CDR3 DNA sequence: TGTGCCAGCAGGGGATTTGGCTACAATGAGCAGTTCTTC. The encoded protein is CASRGFGYNEQFF.

This clone was picked up a small number of times. The rearrangement joins TRBV7-2 to TRBJ2-1; D not certain. Trimming removed 4 bases at V and 5 bases at J, with 9 bases between. This CDR3 contains 13 residues. CDR1 is SGHTA and CDR2 is FQGNSA in the germline V gene. The CDR3 nucleotides read TGTGCCAGCAGCTCCACACTTAACAATGAGCAGTTCTTC. Translation gives CASSSTLNNEQFF.

The sample holds a few counts of this clone. This chain links TRBV28 with TRBJ2-1; D gene ambiguous. In germline, CDR1 is MDHEN, CDR2 SYDVKM. This CDR3 has 16 residues. Trimming pared 1 base from V and 5 bases from J, leaving 15 bases between. CDR3 amino acids: CASSLLGTTQNNEQFF. CDR3 coding DNA: TGTGCCAGCAGTTTATTGGGTACCACCCAAAACAATGAGCAGTTCTTC.

This clone was detected a few times. This chain connects TRBV7-2 to TRBJ2-7; D call uncertain. Trimming took 1 base from V and 1 from J, leaving 14 bases between them. The CDR3 length is 16 residues. Germline CDR1 and CDR2: SGHTA and FQGNSA. The CDR3 loop reads CASSLGGVAPSYEQYF. The CDR3 bases are TGTGCCAGCAGCTTAGGTGGGGTGGCCCCTTCCTACGAGCAGTACTTC. Full variable domain (missing parts from reference TRBV7-2 and TRBJ2-7): GAGVSQSPSNKVTEKGKDVELRCDPISGHTALYWYRQSLGQGLEFLIYFQGNSAPDKSGLPSDRFSAERTGGSVSTLTIQRTQQEDSAVYLCASSLGGVAPSYEQYFGPGTRLTVT.

Of note for this clone: A junction boundary mismatches the germline segment, possibly from a read error. The chain links TRBV2 to TRBJ2-4; 11 nucleotides agree with TRBD2. Germline V gives CDR1 SNHLY, CDR2 FYNNEI. The CDR3 loop spans 16 amino acids. The CDR3 coding sequence is TGTGCCAGCACCCCGAACACCGGGACTAGCGGCCCATCGCGGGATTTC. This encodes CASTPNTGTSGPSRDF.

This clone was observed a few times. The rearrangement joins TRBV5-1 to TRBJ2-7, with D possibly matching TRBD1 (5 bases). With 0 bases removed from V and 3 bases from J, the gap between germline ends came to 7 bases. Germline lookup yields CDR1 SGHRS and CDR2 YFSETQ. The CDR3 extends over 13 amino acids. The CDR3 loop is CASSLATDYEQYF. As DNA, the CDR3 is TGCGCCAGCAGCTTGGCGACAGACTACGAGCAGTACTTC.

This chain uses TRBV28 with TRBJ2-2, with TRBD1 matching 7 bases. Trimming at V came to 5 bases and at J to 7 bases, leaving 4 bases not matched to a gene. Germline values: CDR1 MDHEN, CDR2 SYDVKM. The CDR3 is 13 residues long. CDR3: CASSQGGFGELFF. The CDR3 nucleotides read TGTGCCAGCAGTCAAGGGGGCTTCGGGGAGCTGTTTTTT.

This clone was seen only a few times. This chain links TRBV6-1 with TRBJ1-5, with D maybe TRBD1 (6 bases). Trimming stripped 4 bases from V and 7 bases from J, with 17 bases between. There are 15 residues in the CDR3. The germline V gene has CDR1 MNHNS and CDR2 SASEGT. The CDR3 loop is CASSGTERGAQPQHF. CDR3 coding DNA: TGTGCCAGCAGTGGGACAGAACGGGGGGCACAGCCCCAGCATTTT.

The CDR3 region is CASSSLERTDSNQPQHF. For the CDR3, the DNA is TGTGCCAGCAGCTCATTAGAACGGACAGATAGCAATCAGCCCCAGCATTTT. The gene calls are TRBV28 and TRBJ1-5; D might be TRBD1 (6 bases). The CDR3 sequence is 17 residues long. The germline CDR1 and CDR2 sequences are MDHEN and SYDVKM. The germline V and J ends were trimmed by 6 bases and 0 bases, with 18 bases remaining between them.